Presented here are 3 T cell receptor beta chains from one specimen sequenced in a study of CD8 T cells in Susac syndrome. RNA in amounts of about 0.5 to 1 ug was reverse transcribed with random hexamers. TCRdb recomputed calls from the immunoSEQ multiplex PCR reads with MiXCR, one row per CDR3 protein. Of 100,000 to 150,000 distinct CDR3 sequences in the sample, 65% to 90% are singletons; the top ten hold more than 0.5%. Sequenced sample: CD8+ T cells from PBMCs. The origin of the receptors is a human donor with multiple sclerosis.

This clonotype was seen a handful of times. J is TRBJ2-1 and V is TRBV11-2, with D tentatively TRBD2 (5 bases). The CDR3 is 14 residues long. V was clipped by 1 base and J by 2 bases, with 6 bases between them. From germline, CDR1 is SGHAT and CDR2 FQNNGV. CDR3 nucleotide sequence: TGTGCCAGCAGCTTAGGAGGGCCCTACAATGAGCAGTTCTTC. This encodes CASSLGGPYNEQFF.

The chain carries TRBV15 and TRBJ2-3; D unclear. V dropped 8 bases and J dropped 0 bases, with 9 bases sitting between them. The CDR3 totals 13 residues. Germline assignment: CDR1 LNHNV and CDR2 YYDKDF (reference sequence). The CDR3 reads CATAASSTDTQYF. CDR3 coding DNA: TGTGCCACCGCCGCATCTAGCACAGATACGCAGTATTTT.

This clonotype turned up a few times. V usage is TRBV6-1 and J usage is TRBJ2-1; 11 bases fit TRBD2. The CDR3 loop spans 15 amino acids. Trimming took 6 bases from V and 4 from J; bases not matched to a gene: 5. The germline gives CDR1 MNHNS, CDR2 SASEGT. DNA for the CDR3: TGTGCCAGCAGCCAGGGACTAGCGGTTTACAATGAGCAGTTCTTC. This encodes CASSQGLAVYNEQFF.